This TCR beta chain was recorded in a study of blood T cell repertoires in COVID-19. The overall study: In each case, the material was cDNA or gDNA derived from T cells, B-cell-depleted T cells, or PBMCs.

The CDR3 is made up of 14 amino acids. The V segment lost 1 base and the J segment 10 bases; nucleotides outside the gene matches: 8. Germline V CDR1 and CDR2: MNHEY, SMNVEV (reference sequence). Participants spanned ages about 18 to 90 years and resided in 20 to 30 US areas. Participants had their cohort set by participant-reported clinical history. In the authors' workflow: Using reference gene primer amplification, nucleated cell counts were estimated. The assay was immunoSEQ multiplex PCR, and TCRdb's table has in-frame clones only and misses some. The V and J calls and clone size come from that table; D and trimming were worked out from the DNA. This sample has some 460,000 clones, with about 85% found just once.

This chain connects TRBV27 to TRBJ1-1, with 8 nucleotides matching TRBD1. Sequencing was done on a sample of PBMCs or T cells enriched from blood (not recorded which). This sequence originates from a young woman with acute COVID-19. Here the CDR3 DNA reads TGTGCCAGCAGTTTATGGGTAACAGGGGGGTTAGCTTTCTTT. Translation: CASSLWVTGGLAFF.